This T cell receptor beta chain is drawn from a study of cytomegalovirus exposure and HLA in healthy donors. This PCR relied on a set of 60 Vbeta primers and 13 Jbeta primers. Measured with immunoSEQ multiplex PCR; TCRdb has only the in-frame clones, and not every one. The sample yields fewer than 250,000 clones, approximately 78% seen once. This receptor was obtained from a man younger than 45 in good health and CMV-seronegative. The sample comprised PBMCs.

The CDR3 DNA reads TGTGCCAGCAGCCAAAGGGCAGGGATTGGCACTGAAGCTTTCTTT. Translating it yields CASSQRAGIGTEAFF. The chain uses TRBV14 and TRBJ1-1, with a weak D call TRBD1 (5 bases). V was cut by 2 bases and J by 4 bases, with 14 bases left in between. The germline CDR1 and CDR2 sequences are SGHDN and FVKESK. The CDR3 consists of 15 residues.